Each of the 14 T cell receptor beta chains below was sequenced from the same sample in a study of blood T cell repertoires in COVID-19. Some clones are missing from TCRdb's copy, which holds only in-frame ones; the method was immunoSEQ multiplex PCR. In the table there are tens of thousands of clones, 82% of which are singletons. The sequenced material came from peripheral blood. The receptor set was obtained from a man in his sixties with acute or convalescent COVID-19.

The chain links TRBV5-4 to TRBJ2-7; 7 bases match TRBD2. Germline V CDR1 and CDR2: SGHNT, YYREEE (reference sequence). After removal of 4 bases from V and 2 bases from J, the junction contained 9 bases not matched to a gene. CDR3 length equals 15 residues. This CDR3 reads CASSAAGRLTYEQYF. For the CDR3, the DNA is TGTGCCAGCAGCGCAGCGGGACGACTGACCTACGAGCAGTACTTC.

The V gene is TRBV10-3, the J gene TRBJ1-2, with TRBD1 matching 11 bases. Trimming at V came to 0 bases and at J to 1 base, leaving 1 base not matched to a gene. Germline V gives CDR1 ENHRY, CDR2 SYGVKD. The CDR3 spans 16 residues. The CDR3 DNA sequence: TGTGCCATCAGTGAGTCAGGGACAGGGGGTAACTATGGCTACACCTTC. Translated: CAISESGTGGNYGYTF.

The gene calls are TRBV5-1 and TRBJ1-1, with D maybe TRBD1 (6 bases). Germline-derived CDR1 and CDR2 are SGHRS and YFSETQ. The CDR3 runs to 15 residues. V was shortened by 4 bases and J by 0 bases, with 13 bases between the two germline ends. The CDR3 nucleotides read TGCGCCAGCAGCCCCCAGGGACACGTGAACACTGAAGCTTTCTTT. This gives the protein CASSPQGHVNTEAFF.

Concerning this clone itself: Within the sample, other DNA sequences also encode this same CDR3. The genes are TRBV5-1 and TRBJ2-7, with D perhaps TRBD1 (5 bases). Trimming removed 0 bases from V and 2 bases from J, with 6 bases in between. The CDR3 contains 13 residues. Per germline, CDR1 SGHRS and CDR2 YFSETQ. CDR3 loop: CASSLDRTYEQYF. The CDR3 bases are TGCGCCAGCAGCTTGGACAGGACCTACGAGCAGTACTTC.

The chain has TRBV19 and TRBJ1-2; no firm D call. Looked up from germline, CDR1 is LNHDA and CDR2 is SQIVND (reference sequence). This CDR3 comprises 15 residues. V was clipped by 4 bases and J by 4 bases, with 16 bases between them. DNA of the CDR3: TGTGCCAGTAGTACCTACCCCCGGGGATCCTATGGCTACACCTTC. It is translated as CASSTYPRGSYGYTF.

CDR3 sequence (DNA): TGTGCCAGCAGCTTAGGAGGGTTCCCAGAGACCCAGTACTTC. This translates into CASSLGGFPETQYF. V is TRBV7-2 and J is TRBJ2-5, with a tentative D call TRBD2 (5 bases). The CDR3 contains 14 residues. Germline V gives CDR1 SGHTA, CDR2 FQGNSA. The ends were cut back, 1 base at V and 4 bases at J, with 10 bases in the middle.

V is TRBV10-3 and J is TRBJ2-1, with 9 bases lining up with TRBD1. CDR1 and CDR2 from the germline V gene are ENHRY and SYGVKD. The V gene end was trimmed by 6 bases and the J gene end by 9 bases; junction bases not matched to a gene: 9. This CDR3 has 14 amino acids. CDR3 coding DNA: TGTGCCATCAGGCCGGGACAGGGACTCGGTGAGCAGTTCTTC. Residues: CAIRPGQGLGEQFF.

This rearrangement joins TRBV11-2 to TRBJ1-1; D gene uncertain. From germline, CDR1 is SGHAT and CDR2 FQNNGV. This CDR3 has 15 amino acids. V was pared by 5 bases and J by 1 base, with 14 bases between. This CDR3 is CASSPNGVRNTEAFF. In nucleotides, the CDR3 is TGTGCCAGCAGCCCAAACGGGGTGCGGAACACTGAAGCTTTCTTT.

This chain joins TRBV7-2 and TRBJ2-7; D gene unclear. Germline CDR1 is SGHTA and CDR2 is FQGNSA. V was clipped by 5 bases and J by 7 bases, with 12 bases between them. The CDR3 sequence is 12 residues long. This chain's CDR3 is CASSPDTLEQYF. In DNA form, the CDR3 reads TGTGCCAGCAGCCCCGACACCTTAGAGCAGTACTTC.

This clone was picked up one time. V usage is TRBV6-2 or TRBV6-3 and J usage is TRBJ2-3, with 11 bases that match TRBD2. Germline values: CDR1 MNHEY, CDR2 SVGEGT. Germline trimming cut 4 bases from V and 5 bases from J; bases unmatched to any gene: 11. The CDR3 is 17 amino acids. Written as DNA, the CDR3 is TGTGCCAGCAGTTGGCTGTCATTAGCGGGAGGGGAAGATACGCAGTATTTT. The encoded protein is CASSWLSLAGGEDTQYF.

V and J are TRBV11-2 and TRBJ2-7; the D gene is possibly TRBD2 (5 bases). The CDR3 has 15 amino acids. CDR1 and CDR2 from the germline V gene are SGHAT and FQNNGV. Trimming stripped 0 bases from V and 2 bases from J, with 11 bases between. The CDR3 nucleotides are TGTGCCAGCAGCTTAGAGGCCGGGGTCCCCTACGAGCAGTACTTC. Protein: CASSLEAGVPYEQYF.

This clone was observed once. The chain carries TRBV7-2 and TRBJ1-5; TRBD1 is a possible D gene (6 bases). V was trimmed by 4 bases and J by 5 bases, leaving 9 bases between them. This CDR3 is built from 13 residues. Germline V gene data show CDR1 as SGHTA and CDR2 as FQGNSA. The CDR3 DNA follows: TGTGCCAGCAGCTCACAGGGCGATCAGCCCCAGCATTTT. Its translation: CASSSQGDQPQHF.

The chain combines TRBV6-6 with TRBJ1-5, with D hard to call. The germline V gene encodes CDR1 MNHNY and CDR2 SVGAGI (reference sequence). Trimming pared 2 bases from V and 10 bases from J, leaving 6 bases between. The CDR3 totals 11 residues. CDR3 in amino acids: CASSYLPPQHF. As DNA, the CDR3 is TGTGCCAGCAGTTACCTCCCTCCCCAGCATTTT.

V usage is TRBV18 and J usage is TRBJ1-6; 8 bases agree with TRBD1. With 4 bases clipped from V and 5 bases from J, the junction kept 4 bases outside the gene matches. The CDR3 has 15 amino acids. CDR1 is KGHSH, CDR2 LQKENI, per germline. CDR3 region: CASSLQGGDNSPLHF. The CDR3 DNA reads TGTGCCAGCTCACTACAGGGGGGGGATAATTCACCCCTCCACTTT.